This is a list of T cell receptor beta chains from one sample in a study of naive and memory T cell subsets. TCRdb re-called the UMI-ligation and nested PCR reads through MiXCR, storing one row per CDR3 protein. The table has approximately 16,000 distinct CDR3 sequences, roughly 8.7% seen once. Sample: central memory CD8+ T cells from blood. All receptors derive from a human donor in good health. Both conserved end residues are part of each CDR3. D genes are given only for firm matches. Expanded clones get a size class; other rows say once, few or many, or leave the size out.

few	NA	TRBV14	TRBJ2-1	CASSQDHTDSYNEQFF	TGTGCCAGCAGCCAAGATCATACGGACTCCTACAATGAGCAGTTCTTC
few	NA	TRBV12-3/TRBV12-4	TRBJ2-7	CASSTDSRIPYEQYF	TGTGCCAGCAGCACGGACAGCCGAATACCCTACGAGCAGTACTTC
many	NA	TRBV28	TRBJ2-5	CASNVGGTETQYF	TGTGCCAGCAACGTCGGGGGCACGGAGACCCAGTACTTC
many	NA	TRBV21-1	TRBJ2-3	CASSKVSPSLGTDTQYF	TGTGCCAGCAGCAAAGTAAGCCCGTCTCTCGGCACAGATACGCAGTATTTT
many	NA	TRBV6-6	TRBJ2-7	CASGGLIYEQYF	TGTGCCAGCGGGGGGCTCATCTACGAGCAGTACTTC
NA	TRBD2	TRBV6-4	TRBJ2-1	CASSDGTSGDYNEQFF	TGTGCCAGCAGTGATGGGACTAGCGGGGACTACAATGAGCAGTTCTTC
many	NA	TRBV6-5	TRBJ2-1	CASSFPPGGEQFF	TGTGCCAGCAGCTTCCCTCCGGGCGGTGAGCAGTTCTTC
few	TRBD1	TRBV2	TRBJ2-7	CASETGAAAEQYF	TGTGCCAGCGAGACAGGGGCCGCCGCCGAGCAGTACTTC
many	NA	TRBV7-2	TRBJ1-1	CASSSGMNTEAFF	TGTGCCAGCAGCTCTGGGATGAACACTGAAGCTTTCTTT
few	NA	TRBV12-3/TRBV12-4	TRBJ2-1	CASSADQAGAEQFF	TGTGCCAGCAGTGCAGACCAGGCGGGGGCTGAGCAGTTCTTC
many	NA	TRBV15	TRBJ2-5	CATRRNQETQYF	TGTGCCACCAGAAGGAACCAAGAGACCCAGTACTTC
few	NA	TRBV28	TRBJ1-1	CATLENPNPGATAFF	TGTGCGACTCTAGAAAACCCTAATCCCGGTGCGACGGCTTTCTTT
many	NA	TRBV9	TRBJ1-2	CASSSRPEANYGYTF	TGTGCCAGCAGTTCCCGCCCCGAAGCTAACTATGGCTACACCTTC
few	NA	TRBV27	TRBJ1-1	CASSLKMNTEAFF	TGTGCCAGCAGTTTAAAGATGAACACTGAAGCTTTCTTT
NA	NA	TRBV5-6	TRBJ2-7	CASSRGRAAYEQYF	TGTGCCAGCAGCCGGGGACGAGCAGCCTACGAGCAGTACTTC
few	TRBD1	TRBV12-3/TRBV12-4	TRBJ2-2	CASSPRDRATGELFF	TGTGCCAGCAGCCCTCGGGACAGAGCCACCGGGGAGCTGTTTTTT
few	TRBD1	TRBV28	TRBJ2-5	CASRMTGRETQYF	TGTGCCAGCAGAATGACAGGGCGGGAGACCCAGTACTTC
few	NA	TRBV12-3/TRBV12-4	TRBJ2-1	CASSLAAGNPDNEQFF	TGTGCCAGCAGTTTAGCGGCTGGTAACCCAGACAATGAGCAGTTCTTC
NA	TRBD1	TRBV9	TRBJ1-1	CASSGGTGSRPNTEAFF	TGTGCCAGCAGCGGTGGGACAGGGTCCAGGCCGAACACTGAAGCTTTCTTT
NA	NA	TRBV15	TRBJ2-1	CATSRDRGHGAYEQFF	TGTGCCACCAGCAGAGATCGGGGACACGGGGCTTACGAGCAGTTCTTC
NA	NA	TRBV12-3/TRBV12-4	TRBJ2-2	CASEHIYGELFF	TGTGCCAGCGAGCACATCTACGGGGAGCTGTTTTTT
many	NA	TRBV10-3	TRBJ2-7	CAISESMILSSYEQYF	TGTGCCATCAGTGAGTCCATGATATTAAGCTCCTACGAGCAGTACTTC
NA	NA	TRBV3-2	TRBJ2-3	CASSQEAESTDTQYF	TGTGCCAGCAGCCAAGAAGCTGAGAGCACAGATACGCAGTATTTT
many	NA	TRBV20-1	TRBJ1-5	CSARDPQYSNQPQHF	TGCAGTGCTAGAGATCCCCAGTATAGCAATCAGCCCCAGCATTTT
many	TRBD1	TRBV19	TRBJ1-1	CASSPWDRVMNTEAFF	TGTGCCAGTAGTCCCTGGGACAGGGTCATGAACACTGAAGCTTTCTTT
few	TRBD2	TRBV12-3/TRBV12-4	TRBJ2-5	CASSLAGEGETQYF	TGTGCCAGCAGCTTAGCGGGAGAAGGGGAGACCCAGTACTTC
medium-sized	TRBD1	TRBV5-6	TRBJ1-5	CASSSGPGGGGESNQPQHF	TGTGCCAGCAGCTCAGGTCCCGGTGGAGGGGGCGAGAGCAATCAGCCCCAGCATTTT
few	NA	TRBV12-5	TRBJ1-1	CASGIHRVGITEAFF	TGTGCTAGTGGTATTCACAGGGTCGGCATCACTGAAGCTTTCTTT
many	TRBD1	TRBV20-1	TRBJ1-2	CSARQGGSYGYTF	TGCAGTGCTCGACAGGGGGGTAGCTATGGCTACACCTTC
NA	TRBD1	TRBV9	TRBJ1-1	CASSVGGQGGTEAFF	TGTGCCAGCAGCGTAGGGGGACAGGGAGGAACTGAAGCTTTCTTT
many	NA	TRBV9	TRBJ2-3	CASSVVPLGQPYTDTQYF	TGTGCCAGCAGCGTAGTCCCCCTCGGACAGCCTTACACAGATACGCAGTATTTT
NA	NA	TRBV7-2	TRBJ2-7	CASSLALAVHFYEQYF	TGTGCCAGCAGCTTAGCGCTAGCTGTACACTTCTACGAGCAGTACTTC
few	NA	TRBV27	TRBJ1-2	CASSLSVRHLYGYTF	TGTGCCAGCAGTTTATCTGTACGACACCTCTATGGCTACACCTTC
many	NA	TRBV28	TRBJ1-4	CASSPRVSPGGKLFF	TGTGCCAGCAGTCCCCGGGTTTCCCCGGGCGGAAAACTGTTTTTT
few	TRBD2	TRBV27	TRBJ2-3	CASSLTGGESDTQYF	TGTGCCAGCAGTTTGACGGGAGGAGAGTCAGATACGCAGTATTTT
many	NA	TRBV4-3	TRBJ2-2	CASSQAQGGTGELFF	TGCGCCAGCAGCCAGGCCCAGGGGGGCACCGGGGAGCTGTTTTTT
many	NA	TRBV6-4	TRBJ2-3	CASSENDYTDTQYF	TGTGCCAGCAGTGAGAACGATTACACAGATACGCAGTATTTT
few	TRBD2	TRBV27	TRBJ2-3	CASSIAGASTDTQYF	TGTGCCAGCAGTATAGCGGGAGCTAGCACAGATACGCAGTATTTT
NA	TRBD2	TRBV27	TRBJ2-7	CASRSGTTSYEQYF	TGTGCCAGCAGATCCGGGACTACCTCCTACGAGCAGTACTTC
many	NA	TRBV12-3/TRBV12-4	TRBJ2-7	CASSLDWYGEQYF	TGTGCCAGCAGTTTGGACTGGTACGGCGAGCAGTACTTC
few	NA	TRBV4-3	TRBJ2-7	CASSQVSKGPLSYEQYF	TGCGCCAGCAGCCAAGTGTCTAAGGGCCCGCTGTCCTACGAGCAGTACTTC
many	TRBD1	TRBV20-1	TRBJ2-3	CSARSLGGQGDTDTQYF	TGCAGTGCTAGATCCCTTGGTGGGCAGGGGGACACAGATACGCAGTATTTT
many	NA	TRBV5-5	TRBJ1-2	CASSHGETANYGYTF	TGTGCCAGCAGCCACGGAGAGACGGCAAACTATGGCTACACCTTC
many	NA	TRBV7-8	TRBJ1-4	CASSLLFRGTTNEKLFF	TGTGCCAGCAGCTTACTCTTTCGGGGGACAACTAATGAAAAACTGTTTTTT
few	NA	TRBV12-3/TRBV12-4	TRBJ2-7	CASRGKNEQYF	TGTGCCAGCAGAGGAAAGAACGAGCAGTACTTC
NA	NA	TRBV5-1	TRBJ2-3	CASSLSSGGTDTQYF	TGCGCCAGCAGCTTGAGTAGCGGTGGCACAGATACGCAGTATTTT
medium-sized	TRBD2	TRBV5-4	TRBJ2-1	CASSSRTSAENEQFF	TGTGCCAGCAGCTCCCGGACTAGCGCCGAGAATGAGCAGTTCTTC
NA	TRBD1	TRBV27	TRBJ1-5	CASRTHGTGGGGNQPQHF	TGTGCCAGCAGAACTCACGGGACAGGGGGTGGGGGCAATCAGCCCCAGCATTTT
few	NA	TRBV7-8	TRBJ2-7	CASSLGPGDYEQYF	TGTGCCAGCAGCTTAGGTCCGGGCGACTACGAGCAGTACTTC
few	NA	TRBV10-2	TRBJ2-5	CASSPALIQETQYF	TGCGCCAGCAGTCCGGCCCTTATCCAAGAGACCCAGTACTTC
many	NA	TRBV21-1	TRBJ2-7	CASSKLRQGTFYEQYF	TGTGCCAGCAGCAAATTAAGGCAGGGAACGTTCTACGAGCAGTACTTC
NA	NA	TRBV7-2	TRBJ2-1	CASSPELVHEQFF	TGTGCCAGCAGCCCCGAACTAGTGCATGAGCAGTTCTTC
few	TRBD1	TRBV11-2	TRBJ1-2	CASSLGDRNYGYTF	TGTGCCAGCAGCTTGGGGGACAGAAACTATGGCTACACCTTC
many	TRBD2	TRBV6-4	TRBJ2-1	CASRLSSGGVNEQFF	TGTGCCAGCAGACTATCTAGCGGGGGGGTGAATGAGCAGTTCTTC
few	NA	TRBV7-3	TRBJ2-2	CASSRTSTGELFF	TGTGCCAGCAGCCGGACAAGTACCGGGGAGCTGTTTTTT
medium-sized	TRBD2	TRBV6-2/TRBV6-3	TRBJ2-1	CASSTLPRTSGGNEQFF	TGTGCCAGCAGTACCCTACCCCGGACTAGCGGAGGGAATGAGCAGTTCTTC
few	TRBD2	TRBV12-3/TRBV12-4	TRBJ2-1	CASSLPPGLAHNEQFF	TGTGCCAGCAGTTTACCTCCGGGACTAGCCCACAATGAGCAGTTCTTC
few	TRBD1	TRBV2	TRBJ1-5	CASSGFFSRGDQPQHF	TGTGCCAGCAGTGGGTTTTTCTCCAGGGGGGATCAGCCCCAGCATTTT
few	NA	TRBV7-6	TRBJ1-6	CASSPRKDNYNSPLHF	TGTGCCAGCAGCCCTAGGAAGGACAACTATAATTCACCCCTCCACTTT
many	NA	TRBV20-1	TRBJ1-2	CSARVEANYGYTF	TGCAGTGCTAGAGTCGAGGCTAACTATGGCTACACCTTC